Below, one TCR beta chain is given with its context. Its antigen is unidentified. Profiled with immunoSEQ multiplex PCR; TCRdb holds only in-frame clones, not every one. The data contain approximately 89,000 clones, 88% of them singletons. This specimen comes from a study of OX40 agonist ivuxolimab in advanced cancers. Overall study: The drug used for patients, ivuxolimab, was an agonistic anti-OX40 (CD134) antibody.

General study results and limits: At 0.1 to 3.0 mg/kg, CD4+ and CD8+ blood T cells expanded clonally by week 6.

Germline values: CDR1 SGHDN, CDR2 FVKESK. V was trimmed by 3 bases and J by 10 bases, leaving 15 bases between them. The CDR3 loop spans 13 amino acids. The sequence was collected from an adult with an advanced solid tumor such as melanoma, head and neck, liver or kidney cancer. The material was CD4+ or CD8+ T cells sorted from blood, obtained in a trial of the OX40 agonist ivuxolimab. The chain couples TRBV14 to TRBJ1-1, with a weak D call TRBD1 (6 bases). In DNA, the CDR3 is TGTGCCAGCAGCCAGCAAACAGGGTATGGAGCTTTCTTT. Its translation: CASSQQTGYGAFF.